What follows describes a single TCR beta chain. Germline V gene lookup returns CDR1 KGHSH and CDR2 LQKENI. This CDR3 has 13 amino acids. J was trimmed by 6 bases and V by 4 bases; bases with no gene match: 4. Assay: immunoSEQ multiplex PCR; the TCRdb copy retains only in-frame clones and omits some. The sample lists 250,000 to 300,000 clones; about 94% were seen once. Second-dose recipients at about 4 or about 12 weeks were treated as one pooled group. This sample was taken from a study of T cell responses to AZD1222 COVID-19 vaccine. The TCR comes from an adult who received the AZD1222 COVID-19 vaccine. The gene calls are TRBV18 and TRBJ1-2; the match to TRBD1 covers 8 bases. The sequencing here drew on peripheral blood, taken 28 days after the second AZD1222 dose. CDR3 sequence (DNA): TGTGCCAGCTCACAGGACAGGGAGGATGGCTACACCTTC. Protein product: CASSQDREDGYTF.